The 5 T cell receptor beta chains in this list originate from one sample, sequenced in a study of radiotherapy plus CTLA-4 blockade in lung cancer. Produced via immunoSEQ multiplex PCR; TCRdb's table is partial and in-frame only. The sample includes some 66,000 clones, approximately 80% of them seen just once. Specimen: peripheral blood, collected from a patient treated with radiotherapy plus ipilimumab. The origin of the receptors is a human donor with non-small cell lung cancer who had a partial response to radiotherapy plus ipilimumab.

The rearrangement joins TRBV5-1 to TRBJ2-3; a possible D gene is TRBD2 (6 bases). The germline gives CDR1 SGHRS, CDR2 YFSETQ. This CDR3 comprises 14 residues. Trimming stripped 0 bases from V and 5 bases from J, with 10 bases between. In DNA form, the CDR3 reads TGCGCCAGCAGCTTGGCGCGGGATGGAGATACGCAGTATTTT. As protein: CASSLARDGDTQYF.

The chain couples TRBV28 to TRBJ2-7; 7 bases fit TRBD2. This CDR3 contains 15 residues. Germline loops: CDR1 MDHEN, CDR2 SYDVKM. Germline trimming cut 1 base from V and 2 bases from J; bases unmatched to any gene: 5. The CDR3 sequence is CASSLLGGTTYEQYF. For the CDR3, the DNA is TGTGCCAGCAGTTTATTGGGGGGGACTACCTACGAGCAGTACTTC.

Here the CDR3 reads CASMRSGRAYNEQFF. The CDR3 DNA reads TGTGCCAGCATGAGGAGCGGGAGGGCCTACAATGAGCAGTTCTTC. This rearrangement joins TRBV6-1 to TRBJ2-1; 10 positions agree with TRBD2. The length of the CDR3 is 15 residues. V shed 7 bases and J 2 bases; nucleotides not matched to a gene: 5. In germline, CDR1 is MNHNS, CDR2 SASEGT.

V usage is TRBV9 and J usage is TRBJ2-7, with 7 bases identical to TRBD2. With V trimmed by 0 bases and J by 0 bases, 3 bases remained unmatched. Germline V lookup: CDR1 SGDLS, CDR2 YYNGEE. The CDR3 consists of 15 residues. CDR3 sequence: CASSVGSSGSYEQYF. The CDR3 coding sequence is TGTGCCAGCAGCGTAGGTTCTAGCGGCTCCTACGAGCAGTACTTC. The variable domain in full, completed from reference TRBV9 and TRBJ2-7, reads DSGVTQTPKHLITATGQRVTLRCSPRSGDLSVYWYQQSLDQGLQFLIQYYNGEERAKGNILERFSAQQFPDLHSELNLSSLELGDSALYFCASSVGSSGSYEQYFGPGTRLTVT.

This chain connects TRBV12-5 to TRBJ1-1; D ambiguous. From germline, CDR1 is LGHNT and CDR2 FRNRAP. V dropped 3 bases and J dropped 1 base, with 12 bases sitting between them. This CDR3 has 15 amino acids. CDR3: CASGFTKAGNTEAFF. DNA of the CDR3: TGTGCTAGTGGTTTCACAAAAGCGGGGAACACTGAAGCTTTCTTT.